A selection of T cell receptor beta chains follows, all from one sample in a study of shared clonotypes between healthy human individuals. Sequencing was performed with immunoSEQ multiplex PCR; in TCRdb, only in-frame clones are kept and a portion is missing. The data hold roughly 2.2 million clones, with less than 95% observed a single time. Sequenced sample: naive CD4+ T cells from PBMCs. The receptors derive from a man aged 18 to 29 in good health. Some clones in this sample may be carry-over from other donors' samples. CDR3s include the opening cysteine and the closing phenylalanine or tryptophan. The D gene is left open where the match is weak. Where a row states a size, it is once, few, many or the class of an expanded clone; other rows omit it.

-,-,TRBJ2-3,TRBV19,CASSIAPPDLDTDTQYF,TGTGCCAGTAGTATAGCGCCCCCGGACCTCGACACAGATACGCAGTATTTT
TRBD2,-,TRBJ2-1,TRBV4-2,CASSQGLAGGPVHNEQFF,TGTGCCAGCAGCCAGGGACTAGCGGGAGGGCCAGTCCACAATGAGCAGTTCTTC
-,-,TRBJ2-7,TRBV5-1,CASSFLDRTYEQYF,TGCGCCAGCAGCTTCCTGGACAGAACCTACGAGCAGTACTTC
TRBD2,-,TRBJ2-2,TRBV5-4,CASSFPAGGLSGELFF,TGTGCCAGCAGCTTCCCAGCGGGAGGCCTCTCCGGGGAGCTGTTTTTT
-,-,TRBJ2-7,TRBV4-1,CASSQDKSRWGFYEQYF,TGCGCCAGCAGCCAAGATAAATCCCGGTGGGGGTTCTACGAGCAGTACTTC
-,-,TRBJ2-2,TRBV7-9,CASSRELGELFF,TGTGCCAGCAGCCGGGAGCTCGGGGAGCTGTTTTTT
TRBD1,-,TRBJ2-2,TRBV7-9,CASRRGQSAGELFF,TGTGCCAGCCGTCGGGGACAGTCGGCCGGGGAGCTGTTTTTT
-,once,TRBJ2-1,TRBV29-1,CSVSGRTYNEQFF,TGCAGCGTATCCGGGAGAACCTACAATGAGCAGTTCTTC
TRBD1,-,TRBJ1-2,TRBV28,CASSLTGGALGYTF,TGTGCCAGCAGTTTGACAGGGGGCGCATTGGGCTACACCTTC
TRBD2,-,TRBJ2-3,TRBV27,CASSLLGLAGGTSSTDTQYF,TGTGCCAGCAGCCTACTGGGACTAGCGGGAGGTACCTCTAGCACAGATACGCAGTATTTT
-,-,TRBJ2-1,TRBV18,CASSPVGLGNEQFF,TGTGCCAGCTCACCGGTTGGGTTGGGAAATGAGCAGTTCTTC
-,-,TRBJ2-5,TRBV18,CASSSQGGETQYF,TGTGCCAGCTCATCTCAGGGGGGAGAGACCCAGTACTTC
-,once,TRBJ2-5,TRBV29-1,CSVEPPQETQYF,TGCAGCGTTGAGCCACCCCAAGAGACCCAGTACTTC
-,-,TRBJ2-5,TRBV2,CASKAGETQYF,TGTGCCAGCAAGGCCGGAGAGACCCAGTACTTC
-,once,TRBJ2-3,TRBV5-4,CASSLSTRSTDTQYF,TGTGCCAGCAGCTTGAGTACTAGGAGCACAGATACGCAGTATTTT
-,-,TRBJ1-2,TRBV6-1,CASKGPTDPNYGYTF,TGTGCCAGCAAGGGACCGACGGACCCTAACTATGGCTACACCTTC
TRBD1,once,TRBJ2-7,TRBV19,CASAKRQGYEQYF,TGTGCCAGTGCCAAACGACAGGGTTACGAGCAGTACTTC
-,-,TRBJ2-7,TRBV7-9,CASSPRAYEQYF,TGTGCCAGCAGCCCCCGGGCCTACGAGCAGTACTTC
-,once,TRBJ2-3,TRBV9,CASSVRDTRTDTQYF,TGTGCCAGCAGCGTGCGGGATACACGCACAGATACGCAGTATTTT
-,once,TRBJ2-3,TRBV7-6,CASSHPTRSPDTQYF,TGTGCCAGCAGCCATCCTACTAGGTCCCCAGATACGCAGTATTTT
-,-,TRBJ2-1,TRBV2,CASALGIYNEQFF,TGTGCCAGCGCACTAGGAATCTACAATGAGCAGTTCTTC
-,-,TRBJ2-3,TRBV9,CASSVRDPVTDTQYF,TGTGCCAGCAGCGTCCGGGACCCAGTCACAGATACGCAGTATTTT
-,-,TRBJ1-2,TRBV29-1,CSVGGTGGYGYTF,TGCAGCGTTGGAGGTACAGGCGGCTATGGCTACACCTTC
-,-,TRBJ2-5,TRBV9,CASSEGVSLQETQYF,TGTGCCAGCAGCGAGGGGGTATCCCTCCAAGAGACCCAGTACTTC
-,-,TRBJ1-2,TRBV7-2,CASSLISGFYGYTF,TGTGCCAGCAGCTTAATATCGGGGTTCTATGGCTACACCTTC
TRBD1,-,TRBJ1-2,TRBV25-1,CASSERTGNYGYTF,TGTGCCAGCAGTGAGCGGACAGGAAACTATGGCTACACCTTC
TRBD1,-,TRBJ1-1,TRBV18,CASSLDRGVTEAFF,TGTGCCAGCTCACTGGACAGGGGGGTTACTGAAGCTTTCTTT
-,-,TRBJ2-1,TRBV19,CASSPGPGRGVLGQFF,TGTGCCAGTAGCCCGGGGCCAGGGAGAGGGGTTCTGGGGCAGTTCTTC
TRBD2,-,TRBJ2-5,TRBV28,CASSFGASGSGQETQYF,TGTGCCAGCAGTTTTGGGGCTAGCGGGAGTGGTCAAGAGACCCAGTACTTC
TRBD1,-,TRBJ1-6,TRBV27,CASRPGQGNSPLHF,TGTGCCAGCAGGCCGGGACAGGGCAATTCACCCCTCCACTTT
TRBD2,-,TRBJ2-1,TRBV2,CASREAGAHNEQFF,TGTGCCAGCAGGGAAGCGGGAGCCCACAATGAGCAGTTCTTC
-,once,TRBJ2-7,TRBV21-1,CASIRWDREGEQYF,TGTGCCAGCATCAGATGGGACAGGGAGGGCGAGCAGTACTTC
TRBD1,once,TRBJ2-5,TRBV7-9,CASSPGQDQETQYF,TGTGCCAGCAGCCCCGGACAGGATCAAGAGACCCAGTACTTC
-,-,TRBJ1-2,TRBV5-1,CASSPGGSYTF,TGCGCCAGCAGCCCGGGGGGCTCCTACACCTTC
TRBD1,-,TRBJ2-7,TRBV27,CASSSPGQGSYEQYF,TGTGCCAGCAGTTCTCCGGGACAGGGATCCTACGAGCAGTACTTC
-,-,TRBJ2-2,TRBV5-1,CASEDIPRAGELFF,TGCGCCAGCGAGGACATCCCTCGGGCCGGGGAGCTGTTTTTT
-,few,TRBJ2-2,TRBV30,CAWSVAPGGELFF,TGTGCCTGGAGTGTCGCCCCGGGGGGGGAGCTGTTTTTT
-,-,TRBJ2-3,TRBV2,CASRTTDTQYF,TGTGCCAGCAGGACAACAGATACGCAGTATTTT
-,few,TRBJ1-5,TRBV28,CASGRGYQPQHF,TGTGCCAGCGGGAGGGGGTACCAGCCCCAGCATTTT
-,once,TRBJ1-5,TRBV28,CASSAGGTDQPQHF,TGTGCCAGCAGTGCCGGGGGGACGGATCAGCCCCAGCATTTT
TRBD2,-,TRBJ2-1,TRBV28,CASSSAGTYNEQFF,TGTGCCAGCAGTTCAGCGGGGACCTACAATGAGCAGTTCTTC
-,few,TRBJ1-5,TRBV9,CASSVSGGNQPQHF,TGTGCCAGCAGCGTTAGCGGGGGCAATCAGCCCCAGCATTTT
-,-,TRBJ2-3,TRBV7-2,CASSLIDTQYF,TGTGCCAGCAGCCTGATAGATACGCAGTATTTT
-,-,TRBJ1-5,TRBV2,CASRAGNNQPQHF,TGTGCCAGCAGAGCAGGAAACAATCAGCCCCAGCATTTT
-,-,TRBJ2-7,TRBV4-2,CASSQVVFTGQGPSYEQYF,TGTGCCAGCAGCCAAGTGGTTTTTACTGGGCAGGGTCCTTCCTACGAGCAGTACTTC
TRBD2,-,TRBJ2-2,TRBV6-6,CASSPIAGALPGELFF,TGTGCCAGCAGTCCTATAGCGGGAGCGCTACCCGGGGAGCTGTTTTTT
-,-,TRBJ1-1,TRBV28,CASSERGPNTEAFF,TGTGCCAGCAGTGAGAGGGGCCCGAACACTGAAGCTTTCTTT
TRBD2,-,TRBJ2-3,TRBV4-1,CASSQDSGRATDTQYF,TGCGCCAGCAGCCAAGATAGCGGGAGGGCCACAGATACGCAGTATTTT
-,-,TRBJ1-2,TRBV7-3,CASSLAGGNYGYTF,TGTGCCAGCAGCTTGGCCGGGGGGAACTATGGCTACACCTTC
TRBD2,once,TRBJ2-2,TRBV28,CASRRSGRAAGELFF,TGTGCCAGCAGGAGGAGCGGGAGGGCCGCCGGGGAGCTGTTTTTT
-,-,TRBJ2-7,TRBV7-2,CASSIQGQGEQYF,TGTGCCAGCAGCATCCAAGGCCAGGGGGAGCAGTACTTC
TRBD1,-,TRBJ2-7,TRBV27,CASSSADRGAAYEQYF,TGTGCCAGCAGTTCCGCGGACAGGGGGGCTGCCTACGAGCAGTACTTC
TRBD1,-,TRBJ1-3,TRBV19,CASRDRGTSGNTIYF,TGTGCCAGTAGGGACAGGGGCACCTCTGGAAACACCATATATTTT
-,-,TRBJ1-2,TRBV28,CASTPGKGRVYTF,TGTGCCAGCACCCCTGGGAAAGGCAGGGTCTACACCTTC
-,-,TRBJ2-1,TRBV28,CASNTLGPSGGETYNEQFF,TGTGCCAGCAACACACTGGGGCCCAGTGGAGGGGAGACCTACAATGAGCAGTTCTTC